The 19 T cell receptor beta chains below all came from one sample that was sequenced in a study of T cell responses to AZD1222 COVID-19 vaccine (dated by TCRdb to the early 2020s). The intended sense of this specimen's time point label: baseline before first vaccination. Library preparation was by the immunoSEQ multiplex PCR assay. Held by TCRdb, this immuneACCESS table contains in-frame sequences only and omits some clones. Under half of the omission traces to an unresolved V gene where checked; the cause of the rest is unknown. The sample records under 70,000 clones, roughly 80% of which are singletons. The ten most abundant clones make up approximately 21% of the sample. The material sequenced was peripheral blood, taken on day 0 of AZD1222 vaccination. Receptors originate from an adult in good health.

The chain uses TRBV6-6 and TRBJ1-2; D ambiguous. The CDR3 consists of 14 residues. Trimming took 7 bases from V and 7 from J, leaving 19 bases between them. Germline V CDR1 and CDR2: MNHNY, SVGAGI (reference sequence). The CDR3 sequence is CASIDPASKSGYTF. CDR3 DNA sequence: TGTGCCAGCATCGATCCGGCTAGCAAGTCTGGCTACACCTTC.

The V and J genes are TRBV30 and TRBJ2-2; possible D gene TRBD2, 5 bases. With 2 bases removed from V and 2 bases from J, the gap between germline ends came to 9 bases. The CDR3 has 14 amino acids. The germline gives CDR1 GTSNPN, CDR2 SVGIG (reference sequence). The CDR3 sequence is CAWSRGINTGELFF. The CDR3, as DNA: TGTGCCTGGAGTCGAGGGATCAACACCGGGGAGCTGTTTTTT.

The chain links TRBV6-6 to TRBJ1-1; TRBD1 matches 7 bases. CDR1 MNHNY and CDR2 SVGAGI come from the germline V gene (reference sequence). Trimming at V came to 2 bases and at J to 2 bases, leaving 5 bases not matched to a gene. The CDR3 runs to 15 residues. The CDR3 bases are TGTGCCAGCAGTTACAGGACAGGAACTAACACTGAAGCTTTCTTT. Amino acid sequence: CASSYRTGTNTEAFF.

This chain uses TRBV5-1 with TRBJ1-2; TRBD1 is a possible D gene (5 bases). The CDR3 length is 14 residues. From germline, CDR1 is SGHRS and CDR2 YFSETQ. V lost 3 bases to trimming and J lost 2 bases, with 11 bases between them. The CDR3 nucleotides read TGCGCCAGCAGCTCCGGAGCAGGGAACTATGGCTACACCTTC. Its protein is CASSSGAGNYGYTF.

In DNA, the CDR3 is TGTGCCAGCAGTTTAGTGATTGCAGATACGCAGTATTTT. It is translated as CASSLVIADTQYF. The chain has TRBV27 and TRBJ2-3; no firm D call. Trimming took 2 bases from V and 4 from J, leaving 7 bases between them. CDR1 is MNHEY, CDR2 SMNVEV, per germline (reference sequence). The CDR3 contains 13 residues.

This chain links TRBV19 with TRBJ1-1, with TRBD1 matching over 10 bases. This CDR3 spans 15 amino acids. The junction had 11 bases not matched to a gene; V was cut back by 7 bases and J by 6 bases. Germline values: CDR1 LNHDA, CDR2 SQIVND (reference sequence). CDR3 DNA sequence: TGTGCCAGTATGTTTACCCGGGACAGGGGCCCTGAAGCTTTCTTT. It encodes CASMFTRDRGPEAFF.

This clone has a single count. V and J are TRBV5-4 and TRBJ2-5; D gene uncertain. Trimming took 4 bases from V and 0 from J, leaving 10 bases between them. The CDR3 sequence is 14 residues long. Germline V gene data show CDR1 as SGHNT and CDR2 as YYREEE (reference sequence). CDR3 loop: CASSVQPNQETQYF. The CDR3 DNA sequence: TGTGCCAGCAGCGTTCAGCCTAACCAAGAGACCCAGTACTTC.

Only a few counts were recorded for this clone. The V call is TRBV7-6, the J call TRBJ1-1; TRBD1 might be the D (5 bases). There are 13 residues in the CDR3. Germline V CDR1 and CDR2: SGHVS, FNYEAQ. Trimming took 1 base from V and 2 from J, leaving 5 bases between them. The CDR3 is CASSLGTNTEAFF. As DNA, the CDR3 is TGTGCCAGCAGCTTAGGGACAAACACTGAAGCTTTCTTT.

The chain combines TRBV2 with TRBJ2-7, with 15 bases fitting TRBD2. The germline CDR1 and CDR2 sequences are SNHLY and FYNNEI. Trimming cost V 2 bases and J 6 bases; bases outside gene matches: 17. This CDR3 region has 20 residues. The CDR3 DNA reads TGTGCCAGCAGTGAAACCCCGCGCCCCGGGACTAGCGGGAGGTTTCTCGAGCAGTACTTC. It specifies CASSETPRPGTSGRFLEQYF.

V and J are TRBV24-1 and TRBJ2-6; a weak D match, TRBD1 (6 bases). V gave up 6 bases and J gave up 2 bases, with 10 bases separating them. Germline V gene sequence: CDR1 KGHDR, CDR2 SFDVKD. This CDR3 is built from 15 residues. The CDR3 spells CATSQGQTGANVLTF. As DNA, the CDR3 is TGTGCCACCAGTCAGGGGCAAACTGGGGCCAACGTCCTGACTTTC.

This clone was recorded a few times. The V and J genes are TRBV7-3 and TRBJ2-7, with a tentative D call TRBD1 (5 bases). Germline CDR1 reads SGHTA; CDR2 reads FQGTGA. The CDR3 runs to 15 residues. V shed 2 bases and J shed 1 base, with 12 bases lying between them. The CDR3 DNA follows: TGTGCCAGCAGCTTAGGCAGGGTAGGATCCTACGAGCAGTACTTC. As protein: CASSLGRVGSYEQYF.

The chain joins TRBV28 to TRBJ1-5, with TRBD1 identical over 8 bases. Germline CDR1 reads MDHEN; CDR2 reads SYDVKM. There are 16 residues in the CDR3. With 5 bases clipped from V and 5 bases from J, the junction kept 11 bases outside the gene matches. The CDR3 loop is CASSPSGTGVDQPQHF. The CDR3 DNA reads as TGTGCCAGCAGTCCTTCCGGGACAGGAGTGGATCAGCCCCAGCATTTT.

The V gene is TRBV3-1 (or the pseudogene TRBV3-2), the J gene TRBJ1-1, with no clear D. Germline V gene data show CDR1 as LGHDT and CDR2 as YNNKEL (reference sequence). The V end lost 1 base, the J end lost 11 bases, and 11 bases lay between the germline ends. The CDR3 runs to 12 residues. The CDR3 spells CASSQGAGKAFF. CDR3 nucleotides: TGTGCCAGCAGCCAAGGGGCCGGGAAGGCTTTCTTT.

The chain couples TRBV3-1 (or the pseudogene TRBV3-2) to TRBJ2-1, with 8 bases identical to TRBD2. Germline V gene sequence: CDR1 LGHDT, CDR2 YNNKEL (reference sequence). V shed 3 bases, J shed 2 bases, and the junction held 3 bases outside the gene matches. This CDR3 is built from 15 residues. The CDR3 reads CASSHTSGAYNEQFF. CDR3 nucleotides: TGTGCCAGCAGCCATACTAGCGGAGCCTACAATGAGCAGTTCTTC.

The J gene is TRBJ1-1, the V gene TRBV3-1 (or the pseudogene TRBV3-2); unclear D gene. The germline CDR1 and CDR2 sequences are LGHDT and YNNKEL (reference sequence). CDR3 length equals 14 residues. The V and J ends lost 4 bases and 4 bases respectively, with 13 bases between them. CDR3 nucleotide sequence: TGTGCCAGCAGCCCGGGTCCCCGGCGCACTGAAGCTTTCTTT. This codes for CASSPGPRRTEAFF.

The count of this clone is one. In DNA, the CDR3 is TGTGCCAGCAGTCTACGGACAGGAGCGAACACTGAAGCTTTCTTT. It is translated as CASSLRTGANTEAFF. The chain employs TRBV6-5 and TRBJ1-1; 7 bases are a match to TRBD1. The ends lost 5 bases at V and 1 base at J; junction bases unmatched: 7. The CDR3 sequence is 15 residues long. The germline V gene encodes CDR1 MNHEY and CDR2 SVGAGI.

This chain links TRBV7-9 with TRBJ1-1; D unresolved. The V and J ends lost 0 bases and 0 bases respectively, with 11 bases between them. There are 16 residues in the CDR3. CDR1 and CDR2 (germline): SEHNR, FQNEAQ (reference sequence). This CDR3 is CASSLALGGLNTEAFF. DNA for the CDR3: TGTGCCAGCAGCTTAGCGCTTGGCGGGCTGAACACTGAAGCTTTCTTT.

This clone has only one observation. CDR3 sequence reads: CASSLAPWGEYTEAFF. DNA of the CDR3: TGTGCCAGCAGCTTAGCGCCGTGGGGGGAGTACACTGAAGCTTTCTTT. J is TRBJ1-1 and V is TRBV7-2; possible D gene TRBD1, 5 bases. The germline V gene has CDR1 SGHTA and CDR2 FQGNSA. The CDR3 contains 16 residues. V lost 0 bases and J lost 3, with 14 bases in between.

This chain uses TRBV4-3 with TRBJ2-3, with no clear D. The CDR3 loop spans 15 amino acids. V lost 0 bases, J lost 2 bases, and 9 bases lay in between. CDR1 LGHNA and CDR2 YSLEER come from the germline V gene. The CDR3 here is CASSQDAPSTDTQYF. CDR3 DNA sequence: TGCGCCAGCAGCCAAGATGCCCCCTCCACAGATACGCAGTATTTT.